This T cell receptor (beta chain) was sequenced for a study of T cell responses to AZD1222 COVID-19 vaccine. Study as a whole: The analysis combined second doses at about 4 or about 12 weeks.

Study observations and caveats: Possibly, clonal diversity was underestimated; donors were largely white British and included more females. Seropositive AZD1222 recipients at baseline numbered only 6 or 7. Spike-specific TCR breadth and depth both grew after two AZD1222 doses.

In germline, CDR1 is GTSNPN, CDR2 SVGIG (reference sequence). Trimming took off 3 bases at V and 2 bases at J, with 20 bases between the two ends. There are 17 residues in the CDR3. In regard to this clone: Its antigen is still unknown.

The data were produced by immunoSEQ multiplex PCR, yet TCRdb's version contains in-frame clones alone and is incomplete. The table lists roughly 76,000 clones, 75% to 90% of them singletons. This TCR was sampled from an adult in good health. This rearrangement joins TRBV30 to TRBJ2-1, with D possibly TRBD2 on 6 matching bases. Material: peripheral blood, obtained on day 0 of AZD1222 vaccination. CDR3 residues: CAWRVPGPWGAYNEQFF. The CDR3 DNA reads as TGTGCCTGGAGAGTGCCAGGCCCTTGGGGGGCCTACAATGAGCAGTTCTTC.